This note documents a single T cell receptor beta chain sequence. This sample is drawn from a study of blood T cell repertoires in COVID-19. The assay was immunoSEQ multiplex PCR, and TCRdb's table has in-frame clones only and misses some. The data contain around 240,000 clones, roughly 84% of them singletons. Germline CDR1 is SGHDT and CDR2 is YYEEEE. This CDR3 spans 16 amino acids. Germline trimming cut 3 bases from V and 0 bases from J; bases unmatched to any gene: 1. The TCR sequence derives from a man aged 35 to 55 with acute or convalescent COVID-19. The specimen sequenced was peripheral blood. The genes are TRBV5-6 and TRBJ1-6, with TRBD1 matching over 9 bases. DNA for the CDR3: TGTGCCAGCAGCTCGGACAGGGGCTCCTATAATTCACCCCTCCACTTT. It is translated as CASSSDRGSYNSPLHF. Drawing the rest from reference TRBV5-6 and TRBJ1-6, the complete variable domain is DAGVTQSPTHLIKTRGQQVTLRCSPKSGHDTVSWYQQALGQGPQFIFQYYEEEERQRGNFPDRFSGHQFPNYSSELNVNALLLGDSALYLCASSSDRGSYNSPLHFGNGTRLTVT.